What follows are 14 T cell receptor beta chains derived from one specimen sequenced in a study of human T cells and chemical hapten exposure. Time point in this sample: patch test 2, 6 weeks after DPC sensitization. The treatment here: therapeutic diphenylcyclopropenone sensitization with weekly scalp DPC. TCRdb used MiXCR to reprocess the RACE reads, holding one entry per CDR3 protein. This sample has about 100,000 distinct CDR3 sequences, with about an eighth found just once. The sample consisted of whole blood, taken in connection with sensitization to the hapten diphenylcyclopropenone (DPC). The source of these receptors is a woman in her 40s with alopecia areata. Some clones in this sample may be carry-over from other donors' samples.

This rearrangement joins TRBV4-3 to TRBJ2-5; 8 nucleotides line up with TRBD1. Germline V gene sequence: CDR1 LGHNA, CDR2 YSLEER. The CDR3 has 15 amino acids. With V trimmed by 5 bases and J by 4 bases, 9 bases remained unmatched. As DNA, the CDR3 is TGCGCCAGCAGCGGACAGGGTGAGGCGGGAGAGACCCAGTACTTC. This translates into CASSGQGEAGETQYF.

V usage is TRBV28 and J usage is TRBJ2-3, with 15 bases aligning to TRBD2. This CDR3 spans 20 amino acids. Germline V gene lookup returns CDR1 MDHEN and CDR2 SYDVKM. Trimming removed 4 bases from V and 3 bases from J; junction bases left unmatched: 14. The chain's CDR3 is CASSSGTSGRFLLGTDTQYF. For the CDR3, the DNA is TGTGCCAGCAGTTCAGGGACTAGCGGGAGGTTTCTTCTGGGGACAGATACGCAGTATTTT.

On this clonotype: Compared with germline, one end of the junction differs, possibly owing to a read error. J is TRBJ2-5 and V is TRBV5-1; D gene uncertain. The CDR3 length is 13 residues. Germline CDR1 reads SGHRS; CDR2 reads YFSETQ. The CDR3 region is CASRLEGQETQYF. CDR3 bases: TGCGCCAGCAGGTTGGAAGGCCAAGAGACCCAGTACTTC.

The chain employs TRBV9 and TRBJ2-1; D remains ambiguous. Germline values: CDR1 SGDLS, CDR2 YYNGEE. V was cut by 3 bases and J by 2 bases, with 21 bases left in between. The CDR3 runs to 18 residues. CDR3 sequence (DNA): TGTGCCAGCAGCGACCCTCGGGCCCTCCATGGACCCTACAATGAGCAGTTCTTC. Translating gives CASSDPRALHGPYNEQFF.

This clonotype showed up many times. J is TRBJ2-3 and V is TRBV4-2; no definite D call. There are 17 residues in the CDR3. Germline V gene lookup returns CDR1 LGHNA and CDR2 YNFKEQ. V dropped 4 bases and J dropped 0 bases, with 17 bases sitting between them. The CDR3 region is CASSRSLTETSTDTQYF. The CDR3 coding sequence is TGTGCCAGCAGCCGAAGTCTTACGGAAACTAGCACAGATACGCAGTATTTT.

This clonotype was recorded at least ten times. J is TRBJ1-5 and V is TRBV9; weak D call: TRBD1 (5 bases). CDR1 is SGDLS, CDR2 YYNGEE, per germline. The V and J ends lost 3 bases and 6 bases respectively, with 13 bases between them. The CDR3 has 14 amino acids. The CDR3 protein is CASSEGQGGQPQHF. The DNA of the CDR3 is TGTGCCAGCAGCGAAGGGCAGGGAGGTCAGCCCCAGCATTTT. The full variable domain, with the rest looked up from reference TRBV9 and TRBJ1-5, is DSGVTQTPKHLITATGQRVTLRCSPRSGDLSVYWYQQSLDQGLQFLIQYYNGEERAKGNILERFSAQQFPDLHSELNLSSLELGDSALYFCASSEGQGGQPQHFGDGTRLSIL.

The genes are TRBV7-2 and TRBJ2-5; possibly TRBD2 for D (5 bases). This CDR3 spans 16 amino acids. Germline V CDR1 and CDR2: SGHTA, FQGNSA. The V end lost 5 bases, the J end lost 3 bases, and 19 bases lay between the germline ends. The CDR3 DNA follows: TGTGCCAGCAGCCGTAGTAACGGGGTAGGAGAAGAGACCCAGTACTTC. This encodes CASSRSNGVGEETQYF.

The sample holds many counts of this clonotype. The rearrangement joins TRBV11-3 to TRBJ2-1, with TRBD2 matching over 10 bases. J gave up 8 bases and V 5 bases, and 9 bases lay outside the gene matches. The CDR3 runs to 15 residues. Per the germline V gene, CDR1 is SGHNT and CDR2 is YENEEA. The CDR3 nucleotides are TGTGCCAGCAGCCTAGCGGGAGACCCGGGGGATGAGCAGTTCTTC. It specifies CASSLAGDPGDEQFF.

The table lists this clonotype with many counts. The rearrangement links TRBV3-1 to TRBJ2-1; D gene unclear. Per the germline V gene, CDR1 is LGHDT and CDR2 is YNNKEL (reference sequence). CDR3 length: 13 amino acids. V lost 0 bases, J lost 8 bases, and 8 bases lay in between. The DNA for the CDR3 is TGTGCCAGCAGCCAAGATCCGGAGCATGAGCAGTTCTTC. Translating it yields CASSQDPEHEQFF.

V gene TRBV7-9 combines with J gene TRBJ2-3, with 7 bases aligning to TRBD2. Germline trimming cut 5 bases from V and 1 base from J; bases unmatched to any gene: 6. Germline-derived CDR1 and CDR2 are SEHNR and FQNEAQ (reference sequence). This CDR3 is built from 15 residues. The CDR3 nucleotides read TGTGCCAGCAGCCAGCGGGGCCCTGGCACAGATACGCAGTATTTT. This codes for CASSQRGPGTDTQYF.

In this sample, this clonotype turned up a few times. This chain connects TRBV27 to TRBJ2-1; no clear D. Germline V gene data show CDR1 as MNHEY and CDR2 as SMNVEV (reference sequence). The CDR3 sequence is 11 residues long. Deletions cut 5 bases from V and 3 bases from J, with 2 bases between. The CDR3 sequence: CASSNYNEQFF. CDR3 sequence (DNA): TGTGCCAGCAGTAACTACAATGAGCAGTTCTTC.

There are a few counts of this clonotype. This sequence joins TRBV9 and TRBJ2-5; the D is unclear. Germline V gives CDR1 SGDLS, CDR2 YYNGEE. The V end was cut by 0 bases, the J end by 4 bases, with 19 bases between. The CDR3 length is 17 residues. The CDR3 here is CASSVGTAVPSRETQYF. The CDR3 DNA reads TGTGCCAGCAGCGTAGGGACGGCAGTCCCGTCCAGAGAGACCCAGTACTTC. The complete variable domain, with remaining parts taken from reference TRBV9 and TRBJ2-5, reads DSGVTQTPKHLITATGQRVTLRCSPRSGDLSVYWYQQSLDQGLQFLIQYYNGEERAKGNILERFSAQQFPDLHSELNLSSLELGDSALYFCASSVGTAVPSRETQYFGPGTRLLVL.

The rearrangement joins TRBV28 to TRBJ1-1; D gene unclear. V lost 1 base, J lost 4 bases, and 10 bases lay in between. The CDR3 length is 14 residues. CDR1 MDHEN and CDR2 SYDVKM come from the germline V gene. The CDR3 loop reads CASSLSGRTTEAFF. CDR3 DNA sequence: TGTGCCAGCAGTTTATCGGGTAGAACCACTGAAGCTTTCTTT.

In its sample, this clonotype was seen a few times. This rearrangement joins TRBV7-9 to TRBJ2-2; a weak D match, TRBD2 (6 bases). Germline CDR1 SEHNR, CDR2 FQNEAQ (reference sequence). V was clipped by 1 base and J by 4 bases, with 13 bases between them. The CDR3 extends over 16 amino acids. This chain's CDR3 is CASSLVPGEATGELFF. The CDR3 bases are TGTGCCAGCAGCTTAGTACCGGGAGAGGCCACCGGGGAGCTGTTTTTT.